Following are 11 T cell receptor beta chains from one sample sequenced in a study of T cell responses to AZD1222 COVID-19 vaccine. Sequencing used immunoSEQ multiplex PCR; TCRdb keeps in-frame clones, though not all of them. There are over 150,000 clones in the sample; about nine tenths occur only once, and approximately 5.7% lies in the top ten. Source: peripheral blood, taken on day 0 of AZD1222 vaccination. The receptor source for this set is an adult in good health.

This clone was seen once. Other DNA sequences from this sample encode an identical CDR3 as well. The V call is TRBV6-2 or TRBV6-3, the J call TRBJ1-2, with 7 bases fitting TRBD1. This CDR3 has 14 residues. V shed 3 bases and J 2 bases; nucleotides not matched to a gene: 3. CDR1 and CDR2 from the germline V gene are MNHEY and SVGEGT. The CDR3: CASSYGTANYGYTF. The CDR3 coding sequence is TGTGCCAGCAGTTATGGGACAGCAAACTATGGCTACACCTTC.

V and J are TRBV7-9 and TRBJ1-1; TRBD1 agrees at 12 bases. Looked up from germline, CDR1 is SEHNR and CDR2 is FQNEAQ (reference sequence). The CDR3 spans 14 residues. CDR3 sequence: CVAGTGGDSTEAFF. The CDR3 DNA reads as TGTGTCGCCGGGACAGGGGGCGATAGCACTGAAGCTTTCTTT.

V is TRBV29-1 and J is TRBJ1-3, with TRBD1 identical over 8 bases. Germline CDR1 is SQVTM and CDR2 is ANQGSEA. This CDR3 has 13 residues. The ends lost 0 bases at V and 6 bases at J; junction bases unmatched: 1. CDR3 nucleotides: TGCAGCGTTGAAGACAGGGGGCAAAACACCATATATTTT. Translating it yields CSVEDRGQNTIYF.

This clone was picked up many times. The chain couples TRBV27 to TRBJ1-6, with D possibly TRBD1 on 6 matching bases. The ends were cut back, 4 bases at V and 7 bases at J, with 11 bases in the middle. Germline CDR1 and CDR2: MNHEY and SMNVEV (reference sequence). CDR3 length: 14 residues. CDR3 bases: TGTGCCAGCAGTTCTTCAGGGGACAATTCACCCCTCCACTTT. This codes for CASSSSGDNSPLHF.

The rearrangement joins TRBV3-1 (or the pseudogene TRBV3-2) to TRBJ1-1, with TRBD1 as a possible D gene (6 bases). From germline, CDR1 is LGHDT and CDR2 YNNKEL (reference sequence). Deletions cut 2 bases from V and 3 bases from J, with 28 bases between. This CDR3 comprises 20 residues. For the CDR3, the DNA is TGTGCCAGCAGCCAAAAGGACAGTTCAGCCCCCCGGGGATCCGACACTGAAGCTTTCTTT. This codes for CASSQKDSSAPRGSDTEAFF.

The rearrangement uses TRBV5-6 and TRBJ1-2, with D possibly being TRBD1 (6 bases). V was trimmed by 2 bases and J by 4 bases, leaving 18 bases between them. The CDR3 runs 16 residues. CDR1 is SGHDT, CDR2 YYEEEE, per germline. The CDR3 DNA reads as TGTGCCAGCAGCTTAATTACCACGGGGGCTGTCTATGGCTACACCTTC. This gives the protein CASSLITTGAVYGYTF.

The chain uses TRBV19 and TRBJ1-4; no clear D gene. CDR3 length: 15 amino acids. Germline CDR1 LNHDA, CDR2 SQIVND (reference sequence). V was shortened by 6 bases and J by 8 bases, with 19 bases between the two germline ends. The CDR3: CASSLGGGAPEKLFF. CDR3 bases: TGTGCCAGTAGCCTAGGTGGCGGTGCGCCCGAAAAACTGTTTTTT.

The chain has TRBV6-5 and TRBJ1-1; 11 positions agree with TRBD1. Per the germline V gene, CDR1 is MNHEY and CDR2 is SVGAGI. V was pared by 7 bases and J by 7 bases, with 11 bases of the junction left unmatched. The CDR3 sequence is 15 residues long. The CDR3 DNA follows: TGTGCCAGCACCCTAGCCGGGACAGGGGGGGGTGAAGCTTTCTTT. This codes for CASTLAGTGGGEAFF.

The V gene is TRBV5-6, the J gene TRBJ1-3, with D hard to call. Between the trimmed V and J ends, which lost 0 bases and 1 base, there was a span of 14 bases. CDR1 SGHDT and CDR2 YYEEEE come from the germline V gene. The CDR3 has 17 residues. CDR3 sequence reads: CASSLGPGPTSGNTIYF. CDR3 DNA sequence: TGTGCCAGCAGCTTGGGCCCCGGACCAACTTCTGGAAACACCATATATTTT.

The chain employs TRBV15 and TRBJ1-2; possible D gene TRBD1, 5 bases. Germline-derived CDR1 and CDR2 are LNHNV and YYDKDF (reference sequence). Deletions cut 0 bases from V and 4 bases from J, with 15 bases between. The CDR3 runs to 16 residues. CDR3 sequence: CATSREVQGGGYGYTF. In DNA form, the CDR3 reads TGTGCCACCAGCAGAGAAGTTCAGGGAGGAGGCTATGGCTACACCTTC.

This chain uses TRBV7-2 with TRBJ2-4; weak D call: TRBD1 (5 bases). The CDR3 is made up of 14 amino acids. Germline V gene data show CDR1 as SGHTA and CDR2 as FQGNSA. V was trimmed by 2 bases and J by 5 bases, leaving 10 bases between them. This CDR3 reads CASSLLQAENIQYF. The CDR3 nucleotides read TGTGCCAGCAGCTTACTACAGGCCGAAAACATTCAGTACTTC.